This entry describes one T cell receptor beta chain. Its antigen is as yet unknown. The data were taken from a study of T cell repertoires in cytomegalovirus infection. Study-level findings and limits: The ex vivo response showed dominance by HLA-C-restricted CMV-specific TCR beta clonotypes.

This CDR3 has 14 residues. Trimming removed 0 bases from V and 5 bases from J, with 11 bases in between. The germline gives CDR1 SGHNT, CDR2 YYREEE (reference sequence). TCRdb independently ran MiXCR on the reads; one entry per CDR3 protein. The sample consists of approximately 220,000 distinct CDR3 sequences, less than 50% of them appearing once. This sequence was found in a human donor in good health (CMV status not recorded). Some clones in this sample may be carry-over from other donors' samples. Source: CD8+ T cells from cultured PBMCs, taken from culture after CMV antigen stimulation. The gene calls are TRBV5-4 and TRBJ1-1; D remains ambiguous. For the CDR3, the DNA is TGTGCCAGCAGCTTGGCCACCCACGTGACTGAAGCTTTCTTT. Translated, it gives CASSLATHVTEAFF.